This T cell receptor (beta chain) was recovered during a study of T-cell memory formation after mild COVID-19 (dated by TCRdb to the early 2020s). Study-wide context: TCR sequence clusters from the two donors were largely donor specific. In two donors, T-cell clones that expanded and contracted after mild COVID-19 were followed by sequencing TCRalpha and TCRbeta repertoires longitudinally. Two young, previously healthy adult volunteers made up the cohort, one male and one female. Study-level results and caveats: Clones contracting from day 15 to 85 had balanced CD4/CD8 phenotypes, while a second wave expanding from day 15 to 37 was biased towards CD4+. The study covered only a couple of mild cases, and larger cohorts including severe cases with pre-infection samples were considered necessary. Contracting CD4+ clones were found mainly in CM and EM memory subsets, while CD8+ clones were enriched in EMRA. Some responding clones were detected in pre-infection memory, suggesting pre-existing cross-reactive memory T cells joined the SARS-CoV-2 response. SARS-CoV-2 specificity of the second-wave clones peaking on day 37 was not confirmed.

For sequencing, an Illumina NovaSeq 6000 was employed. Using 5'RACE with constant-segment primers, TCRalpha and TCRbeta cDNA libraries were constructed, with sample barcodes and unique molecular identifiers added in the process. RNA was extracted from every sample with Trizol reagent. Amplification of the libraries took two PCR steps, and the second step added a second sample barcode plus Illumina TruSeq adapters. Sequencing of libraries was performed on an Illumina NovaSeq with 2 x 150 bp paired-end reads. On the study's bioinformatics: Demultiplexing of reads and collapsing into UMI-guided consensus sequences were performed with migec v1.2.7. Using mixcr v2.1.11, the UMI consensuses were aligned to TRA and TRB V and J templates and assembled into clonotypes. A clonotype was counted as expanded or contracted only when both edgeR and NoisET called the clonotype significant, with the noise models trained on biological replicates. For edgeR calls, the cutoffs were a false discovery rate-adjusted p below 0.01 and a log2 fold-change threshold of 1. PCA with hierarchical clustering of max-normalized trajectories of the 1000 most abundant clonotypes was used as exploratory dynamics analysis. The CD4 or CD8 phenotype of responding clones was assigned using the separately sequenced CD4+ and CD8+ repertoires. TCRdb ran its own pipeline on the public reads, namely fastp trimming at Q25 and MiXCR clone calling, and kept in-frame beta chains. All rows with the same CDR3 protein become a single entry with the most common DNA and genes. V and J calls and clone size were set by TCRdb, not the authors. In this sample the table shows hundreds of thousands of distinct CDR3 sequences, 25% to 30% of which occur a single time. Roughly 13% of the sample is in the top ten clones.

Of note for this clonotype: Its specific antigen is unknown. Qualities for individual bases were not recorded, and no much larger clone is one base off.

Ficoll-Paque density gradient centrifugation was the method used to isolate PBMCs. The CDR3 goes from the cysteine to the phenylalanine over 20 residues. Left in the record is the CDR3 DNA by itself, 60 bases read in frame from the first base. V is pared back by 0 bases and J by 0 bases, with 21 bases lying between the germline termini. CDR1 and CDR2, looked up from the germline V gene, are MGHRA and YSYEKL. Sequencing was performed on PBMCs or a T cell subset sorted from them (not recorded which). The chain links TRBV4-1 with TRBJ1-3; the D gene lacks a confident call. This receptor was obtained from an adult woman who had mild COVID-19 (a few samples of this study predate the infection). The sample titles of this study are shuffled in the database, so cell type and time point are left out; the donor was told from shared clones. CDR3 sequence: CASSQDWGGDSYLSGNTIYF. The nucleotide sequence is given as TGCGCCAGCAGCCAAGATTGGGGTGGAGACTCCTATCTCTCTGGAAACACCATATATTTT.